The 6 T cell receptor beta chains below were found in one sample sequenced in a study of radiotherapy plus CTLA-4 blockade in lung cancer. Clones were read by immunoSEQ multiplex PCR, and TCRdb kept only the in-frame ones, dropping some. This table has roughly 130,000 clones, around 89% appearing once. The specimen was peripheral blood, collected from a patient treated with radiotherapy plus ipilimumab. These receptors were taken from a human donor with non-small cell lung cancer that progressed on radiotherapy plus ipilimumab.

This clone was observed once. DNA for the CDR3: TGCGCCAGTAGGATTTTGGGGGGTGAGCAGTTCTTC. Encoded protein: CASRILGGEQFF. The chain joins TRBV23-1 to TRBJ2-1, with D possibly TRBD2 on 6 matching bases. TRBV23-1 counts as an open reading frame of uncertain function. This CDR3 comprises 12 residues. Trimming removed 9 bases at V and 9 bases at J, with 15 bases between.

CDR3 nucleotides: TGCGCCAGCAGCTGGGGGGACGGCTACACCTTC. It codes for CASSWGDGYTF. The chain uses TRBV5-1 and TRBJ1-2; perhaps TRBD1 as D (5 bases). In germline, CDR1 is SGHRS, CDR2 YFSETQ. V was clipped by 3 bases and J by 8 bases, with 8 bases between them. The CDR3 sequence is 11 residues long.

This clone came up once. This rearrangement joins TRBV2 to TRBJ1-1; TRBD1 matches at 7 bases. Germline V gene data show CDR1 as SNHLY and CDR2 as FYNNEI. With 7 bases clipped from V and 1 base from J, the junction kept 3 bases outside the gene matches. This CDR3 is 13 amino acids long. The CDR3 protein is CASINRGNTEAFF. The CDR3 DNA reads TGTGCCAGCATTAACAGGGGGAACACTGAAGCTTTCTTT.

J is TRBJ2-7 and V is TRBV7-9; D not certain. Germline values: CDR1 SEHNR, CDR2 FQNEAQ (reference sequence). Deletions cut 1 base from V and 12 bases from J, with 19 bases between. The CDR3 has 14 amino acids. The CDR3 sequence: CASSLGTTWAGLYF. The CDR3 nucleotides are TGTGCCAGCAGCTTAGGGACCACTTGGGCAGGCTTGTACTTC.

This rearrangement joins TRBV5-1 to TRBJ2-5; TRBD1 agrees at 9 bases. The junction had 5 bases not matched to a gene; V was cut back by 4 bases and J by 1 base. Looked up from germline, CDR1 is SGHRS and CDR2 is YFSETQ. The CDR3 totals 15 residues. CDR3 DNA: TGCGCCAGCAGCGGAACAGGGGGCCTCCAAGAGACCCAGTACTTC. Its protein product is CASSGTGGLQETQYF.

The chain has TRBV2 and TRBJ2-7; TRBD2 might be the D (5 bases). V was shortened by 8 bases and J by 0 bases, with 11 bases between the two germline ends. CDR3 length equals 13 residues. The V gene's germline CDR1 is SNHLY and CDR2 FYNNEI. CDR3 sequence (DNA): TGTGCCAGCGCGGACTTGAGCTCCTACGAGCAGTACTTC. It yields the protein CASADLSSYEQYF.